Here is one T cell receptor beta chain with its context. In the authors' methods: Reference gene primer amplification yielded estimated nucleated cell counts. This table comes from immunoSEQ multiplex PCR, and its TCRdb copy is limited to in-frame clones, with some not included. V and J calls and clone size come straight from that table; D and trimming were deduced from the DNA. Among approximately 150,000 clones listed, over 75% were seen once. The data stem from a study of blood T cell repertoires in COVID-19. About the research overall: Samples representing acute and convalescent COVID-19 were sourced from the United States, Italy and Spain. The cDNA or gDNA used as material had been derived from T cells, B-cell-depleted T cells, or PBMCs.

The sequence came from a woman in her forties or fifties with acute or convalescent COVID-19. Sequenced input: peripheral blood.

The CDR3 sequence is CASSGHRYMNTEAFF. CDR3 bases: TGCGCCAGCAGTGGCCACAGGTATATGAACACTGAAGCTTTCTTT. The chain uses TRBV10-2 and TRBJ1-1; a weak D match, TRBD1 (5 bases). The CDR3 has 15 amino acids. The V and J ends lost 4 bases and 0 bases respectively, with 12 bases between them. Germline V CDR1 and CDR2: WSHSY, SAAADI.